The clone carrying this T cell receptor beta chain was counted only a few times. Its antigen is as yet unknown. TCRdb re-derived calls from the 5' RACE reads in MiXCR, one entry per CDR3 protein. This sample has 350,000 to 500,000 distinct CDR3 sequences, with 20% found just once. This entry comes from a study of T-cell memory formation after mild COVID-19. Findings and limits, study-wide: Day 37-peaking second-wave clones had unconfirmed SARS-CoV-2 specificity.

V lost 6 bases and J lost 6; bases outside the gene matches: 11. This CDR3 is built from 15 residues. Germline V lookup: CDR1 SNHLY, CDR2 FYNNEI. This receptor was obtained from an adult woman who had mild COVID-19 (a few samples of this study predate the infection). Cell type and time point are not known. The sample taken for sequencing was PBMCs or a T cell subset sorted from them (not recorded which). This chain joins TRBV2 and TRBJ1-2; 9 bases line up with TRBD1. CDR3 region: CASRVKQGARDGYTF. CDR3 DNA sequence: TGTGCCAGCAGGGTTAAACAGGGGGCCAGGGATGGCTACACCTTC.